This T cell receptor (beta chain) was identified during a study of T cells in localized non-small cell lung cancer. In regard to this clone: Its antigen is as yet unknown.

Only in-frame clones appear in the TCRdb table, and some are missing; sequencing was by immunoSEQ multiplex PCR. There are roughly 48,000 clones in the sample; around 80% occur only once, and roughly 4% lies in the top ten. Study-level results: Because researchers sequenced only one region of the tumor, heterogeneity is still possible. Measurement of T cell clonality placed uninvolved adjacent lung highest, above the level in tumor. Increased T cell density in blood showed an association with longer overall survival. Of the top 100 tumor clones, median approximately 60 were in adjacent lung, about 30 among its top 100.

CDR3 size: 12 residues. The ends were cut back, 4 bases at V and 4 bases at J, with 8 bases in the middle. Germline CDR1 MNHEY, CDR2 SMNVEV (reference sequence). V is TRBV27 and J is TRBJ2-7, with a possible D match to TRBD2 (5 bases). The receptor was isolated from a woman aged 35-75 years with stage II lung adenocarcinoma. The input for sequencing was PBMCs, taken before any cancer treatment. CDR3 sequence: CASSSGSYEQYF. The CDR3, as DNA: TGTGCCAGCAGTTCGGGGTCTTACGAGCAGTACTTC.